Each of the 14 T cell receptor beta chains below was sequenced from the same sample in a study of T cells in Graves' hyperthyroidism and ophthalmopathy. Amplification of TCR beta CDR3 regions was performed using RNA transcripts as template. HTBI primers drove first-round RT-PCR of the TCR CDR3. A single record per CDR3 protein comes from TCRdb applying MiXCR to the multiplex PCR reads. The table shows approximately 600,000 distinct CDR3 sequences, with around 15% occurring only once. The sample taken for sequencing was blood. The receptor source for this set is a woman aged 30 to 39 with Graves' hyperthyroidism.

This clonotype was counted ten times or more. The J gene is TRBJ2-1, the V gene TRBV11-2, with 14 nucleotides matching TRBD2. The CDR3 consists of 18 residues. Germline values: CDR1 SGHAT, CDR2 FQNNGV. The V segment lost 5 bases and the J segment 2 bases; nucleotides outside the gene matches: 8. CDR3 residues: CASSLWTSGRTAYNEQFF. The CDR3 DNA follows: TGTGCCAGCAGCCTCTGGACTAGCGGGAGGACGGCCTACAATGAGCAGTTCTTC.

The sample holds a few counts of this clonotype. The chain couples TRBV2 to TRBJ1-4; possibly TRBD1 for D (6 bases). V was clipped by 5 bases and J by 5 bases, with 15 bases between them. Germline values: CDR1 SNHLY, CDR2 FYNNEI. There are 15 residues in the CDR3. The CDR3 region is CASSTWGAGNEKLFF. CDR3 coding DNA: TGTGCCAGCAGTACCTGGGGGGCGGGAAATGAAAAACTGTTTTTT.

This clonotype was picked up many times. The gene calls are TRBV5-1 and TRBJ2-7; D is unclear. Between the trimmed V and J ends, which lost 1 base and 7 bases, there was a span of 18 bases. Germline CDR1 is SGHRS and CDR2 is YFSETQ. This CDR3 has 15 residues. For the CDR3, the DNA is TGCGCCAGCAGCTTGAGTAGTGCCCTCAACGGTGAGCAGTACTTC. As protein: CASSLSSALNGEQYF.

The sample holds a few counts of this clonotype. The chain is built from TRBV20-1 and TRBJ2-7, with TRBD1 matching over 9 bases. The CDR3 totals 15 residues. With V trimmed by 5 bases and J by 6 bases, 14 bases remained unmatched. Germline CDR1 DFQATT, CDR2 SNEGSKA (reference sequence). The CDR3 reads CSAGALGTGYSEQYF. For the CDR3, the DNA is TGCAGTGCTGGGGCCCTTGGGACAGGGTATTCCGAGCAGTACTTC.

This clonotype has a count of ten or more. The V and J genes are TRBV2 and TRBJ2-3, with 9 bases matching TRBD2. Germline loops: CDR1 SNHLY, CDR2 FYNNEI. The CDR3 runs 15 residues. Unmatched junction bases numbered 2, after V lost 2 bases and J lost 2 bases. CDR3 in DNA: TGTGCCAGCAGTGAACCTAGCGGGATCACAGATACGCAGTATTTT. This translates into CASSEPSGITDTQYF.

This chain uses TRBV20-1 with TRBJ2-3, with TRBD2 matching over 10 bases. V lost 2 bases, J lost 5 bases, and 10 bases stayed unmatched. CDR1 is DFQATT and CDR2 is SNEGSKA in the germline V gene (reference sequence). The CDR3 totals 16 residues. Here the CDR3 reads CSARSRTSGAKDTQYF. CDR3 DNA: TGCAGTGCTAGATCCCGGACTAGCGGAGCGAAAGATACGCAGTATTTT.

This clonotype was counted between two and nine times. The V call is TRBV5-1, the J call TRBJ1-1; TRBD1 matches at 7 bases. Germline CDR1 SGHRS, CDR2 YFSETQ. The CDR3 spans 14 residues. V lost 1 base and J lost 4; bases outside the gene matches: 4. The CDR3 loop is CASSLRGHGTEAFF. DNA of the CDR3: TGCGCCAGCAGCTTGAGGGGGCATGGCACTGAAGCTTTCTTT.

At least ten counts were recorded for this clonotype. V and J are TRBV28 and TRBJ1-1; 7 bases are a match to TRBD1. The germline CDR1 and CDR2 sequences are MDHEN and SYDVKM. The CDR3 has 16 residues. V lost 2 bases to trimming and J lost 5 bases; unmatched junction nucleotides: 11. CDR3 residues: CASSLASDGQETEAFF. The CDR3 bases are TGTGCCAGCAGTTTAGCCTCTGATGGACAGGAAACTGAAGCTTTCTTT.

This clonotype was counted many times. The chain joins TRBV6-6 to TRBJ2-7; D gene uncertain. V lost 2 bases to trimming and J lost 6 bases, with 14 bases between them. CDR3 size: 14 residues. Germline CDR1 and CDR2: MNHNY and SVGAGI (reference sequence). Here the CDR3 reads CASSYDLGRAEQYF. CDR3 DNA: TGTGCCAGCAGTTACGATCTCGGTAGGGCCGAGCAGTACTTC.

This clonotype was observed a handful of times. J is TRBJ2-3 and V is TRBV7-3, with no clear D. The CDR3 loop spans 14 amino acids. Per the germline V gene, CDR1 is SGHTA and CDR2 is FQGTGA. V shed 0 bases and J shed 4 bases, with 8 bases lying between them. DNA for the CDR3: TGTGCCAGCAGCTTAACGCCCGCCCCAGATACGCAGTATTTT. It yields the protein CASSLTPAPDTQYF.

This clonotype was observed a few times. The V gene is TRBV9, the J gene TRBJ1-2, with D possibly TRBD1 on 5 matching bases. This CDR3 is 15 amino acids long. Germline CDR1 is SGDLS and CDR2 is YYNGEE. Trimming removed 0 bases at V and 4 bases at J, with 13 bases between. As DNA, the CDR3 is TGTGCCAGCAGCGTAGGCAGGGAAGTAGGCTATGGCTACACCTTC. Translating gives CASSVGREVGYGYTF.

The V and J genes are TRBV7-2 and TRBJ1-5, with 12 bases matching TRBD1. V shed 3 bases and J 2 bases; nucleotides not matched to a gene: 8. This CDR3 spans 18 amino acids. Germline V lookup: CDR1 SGHTA, CDR2 FQGNSA. Here the CDR3 reads CASSLGTGGGGGNQPQHF. The DNA of the CDR3 is TGTGCCAGCAGCTTGGGGACAGGGGGCGGAGGCGGCAATCAGCCCCAGCATTTT.

V is TRBV20-1 and J is TRBJ2-5, with 9 bases aligning to TRBD2. The CDR3 sequence is 15 residues long. The V segment lost 5 bases and the J segment 5 bases; nucleotides outside the gene matches: 12. In germline, CDR1 is DFQATT, CDR2 SNEGSKA (reference sequence). CDR3 nucleotides: TGCAGTGCTCAGCCGTCGGGACTAGCTCGGGAGACCCAGTACTTC. Translation gives CSAQPSGLARETQYF.

The gene calls are TRBV5-1 and TRBJ2-5, with D possibly TRBD2 on 6 matching bases. The germline V gene encodes CDR1 SGHRS and CDR2 YFSETQ. This CDR3 region has 15 residues. V shed 2 bases and J shed 4 bases, with 15 bases lying between them. As DNA, the CDR3 is TGCGCCAGCAGCTTACAGGAGGGGAGGATAGAGACCCAGTACTTC. Translating gives CASSLQEGRIETQYF.